This entry features one T cell receptor beta chain sequence. It has no known antigen specificity. Base qualities are not recorded, but no much larger clone differs from it by a single base. The data were taken from a study of blood T cell repertoires in COVID-19 (dated by TCRdb to the early 2020s). At the level of the whole study: Samples from collaborators originated in the United States, Italy and Spain and spanned both the acute and convalescent phases of COVID-19. The material from the prospective study consisted of cDNA or gDNA derived from T cells, B-cell-depleted T cells, or PBMCs. A freely available public database, intended as a resource for researchers studying the immune response to SARS-CoV-2, is where the repertoires were released. Subjects who had been exposed to COVID-19, were actively infected with it, or had recovered from it provided the deeply sampled blood TCRbeta repertoires that made up the dataset. The samples were drawn from the first 160 participants of the ongoing ImmuneRACE study and from 950 to 1,500 subjects provided by 6 global collaborators. HLA class I and class II types, where available, came from metadata supplied by the sample provider rather than from assay-based typing. Nearly every sample came with metadata listing a de-identified subject ID, COVID-19 status, age in years and sex. Points the paper makes about the study in general: The amount of clinical and demographic metadata varied by source and participant and was provided uncurated.

The collaborating institutions used their own protocols to collect whole blood in K2EDTA tubes. For TCRbeta analysis, collaborators shipped samples in one of three forms: frozen whole blood, isolated PBMCs, or DNA extracted from either of those sample types. Trimming removed 4 bases from V and 8 bases from J; the gene matches leave 7 bases unexplained. Its CDR3 holds 15 amino acids, cysteine through phenylalanine. This entry keeps only the CDR3 DNA: 45 bases, framed from base 1. The germline V gene supplies CDR1 MGHRA and CDR2 YSYEKL. TCRbeta CDR3 regions were amplified from genomic DNA by means of the immunoSEQ Assay, a bias-controlled multiplex PCR. Per the source publication's procedure: Nucleated cell counts per sample were estimated from amplification of reference gene primers within the assay. To quantify the absolute abundance of each unique TCRbeta CDR3 rearrangement, sequence reads were collapsed and filtered. For each sample, productive Simpson clonality was calculated by taking the square root of Simpson's diversity index across productive rearrangements. The source is immuneACCESS, and TCRdb retained only in-frame sequences with V and J called. Part of the clones is not carried over; for the studies checked, unresolved V genes explain less than half of this, and the remainder is unexplained. That table is the source of V, J and clone size, and D and trimming were worked out from the DNA. The sample has approximately 230,000 clones on record, around 82% of them singletons. The top ten hold roughly 5% of the sample.

Sequencing was performed on peripheral blood. The clonotype was recovered from a man older than 75 with acute or convalescent COVID-19. The chain couples TRBV4-1 to TRBJ1-4; 10 of the junction bases match TRBD1. For the CDR3, the sequence is CASSRGGTGDEKLFF. The base sequence is TGCGCCAGCAGCCGGGGTGGGACAGGGGACGAAAAACTGTTTTTT.